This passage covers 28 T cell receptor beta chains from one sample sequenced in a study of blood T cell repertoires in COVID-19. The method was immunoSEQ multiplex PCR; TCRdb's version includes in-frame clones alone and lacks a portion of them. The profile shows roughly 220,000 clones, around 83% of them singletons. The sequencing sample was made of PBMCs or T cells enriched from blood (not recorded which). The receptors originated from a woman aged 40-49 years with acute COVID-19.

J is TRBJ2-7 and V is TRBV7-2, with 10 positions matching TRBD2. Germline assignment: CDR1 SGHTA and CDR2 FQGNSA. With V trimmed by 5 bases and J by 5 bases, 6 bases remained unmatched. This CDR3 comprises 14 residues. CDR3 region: CASSQASGSHEQYF. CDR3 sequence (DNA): TGTGCCAGCAGCCAAGCTAGCGGGAGCCACGAGCAGTACTTC.

CDR3 loop: CASSLVAGANEQFF. CDR3 nucleotides: TGTGCCAGCAGCTTGGTAGCGGGAGCTAATGAGCAGTTCTTC. This sequence joins TRBV7-8 and TRBJ2-1, with TRBD2 identical over 9 bases. This CDR3 is 14 amino acids long. Losses at the gene ends were 3 bases for V and 7 bases for J; bases not matched to a gene: 4. Per germline, CDR1 SGHVS and CDR2 FQNEAQ. The full variable domain, rest sourced from reference TRBV7-8 and TRBJ2-1, is GAGVSQSPRYKVAKRGQDVALRCDPISGHVSLFWYQQALGQGPEFLTYFQNEAQLDKSGLPSDRFFAERPEGSVSTLKIQRTQQEDSAVYLCASSLVAGANEQFFGPGTRLTVL.

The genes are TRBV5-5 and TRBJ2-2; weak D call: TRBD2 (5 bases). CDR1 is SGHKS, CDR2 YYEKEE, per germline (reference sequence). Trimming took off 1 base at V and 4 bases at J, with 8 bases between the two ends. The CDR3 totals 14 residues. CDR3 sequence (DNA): TGTGCCAGCAGCTTGCCTAGCAGCACCGGGGAGCTGTTTTTT. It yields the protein CASSLPSSTGELFF.

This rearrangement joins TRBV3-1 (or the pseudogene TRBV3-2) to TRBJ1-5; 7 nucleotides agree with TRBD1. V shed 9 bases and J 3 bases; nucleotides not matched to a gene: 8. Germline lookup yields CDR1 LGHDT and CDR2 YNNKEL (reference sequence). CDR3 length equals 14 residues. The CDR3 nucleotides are TGTGCCAGTGGACAGGTGGGGGCCAATCAGCCCCAGCATTTT. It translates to CASGQVGANQPQHF.

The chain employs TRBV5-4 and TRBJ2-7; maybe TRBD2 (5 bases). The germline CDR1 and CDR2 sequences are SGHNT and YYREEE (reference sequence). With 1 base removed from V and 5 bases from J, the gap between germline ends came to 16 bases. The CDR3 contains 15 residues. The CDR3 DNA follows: TGTGCCAGCAGCTTGATGTTCCGGGCGGAGGACGAGCAGTACTTC. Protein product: CASSLMFRAEDEQYF.

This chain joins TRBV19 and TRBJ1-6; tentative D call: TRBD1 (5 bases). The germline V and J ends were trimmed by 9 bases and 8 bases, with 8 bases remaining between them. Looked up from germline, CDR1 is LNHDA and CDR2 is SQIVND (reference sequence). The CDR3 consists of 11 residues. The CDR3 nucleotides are TGTGCCAGCCCCAGGGATTCACCCCTCCACTTT. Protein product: CASPRDSPLHF.

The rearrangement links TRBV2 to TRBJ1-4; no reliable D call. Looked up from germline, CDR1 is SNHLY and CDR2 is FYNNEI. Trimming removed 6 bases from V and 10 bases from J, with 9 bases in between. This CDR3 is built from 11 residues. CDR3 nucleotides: TGTGCCAGCAGCCTTCGAGGAAAACTGTTTTTT. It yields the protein CASSLRGKLFF.

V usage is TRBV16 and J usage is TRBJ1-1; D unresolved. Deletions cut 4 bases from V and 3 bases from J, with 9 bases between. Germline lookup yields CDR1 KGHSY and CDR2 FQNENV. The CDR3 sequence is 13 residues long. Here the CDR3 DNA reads TGTGCCAGCAGCCCCCGGACTGACACTGAAGCTTTCTTT. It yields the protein CASSPRTDTEAFF.

The CDR3 spells CASSPDRARDGYTF. The CDR3 bases are TGCGCCAGCAGCCCTGACAGGGCAAGGGATGGCTACACCTTC. The gene calls are TRBV5-1 and TRBJ1-2; 7 bases are shared with TRBD1. This CDR3 is built from 14 residues. With V trimmed by 4 bases and J by 6 bases, 9 bases remained unmatched. CDR1 is SGHRS and CDR2 is YFSETQ in the germline V gene.

The CDR3 spells CASRGGYNSPLHF. The CDR3 region has the DNA TGTGCCAGCAGAGGAGGCTATAATTCACCCCTCCACTTT. The chain joins TRBV28 to TRBJ1-6; D is unclear. Germline V gives CDR1 MDHEN, CDR2 SYDVKM. This CDR3 is built from 13 residues. V lost 6 bases and J 3 bases, leaving 6 bases between the germline ends.

The chain's CDR3 is CASSPLGRATNEKLFF. The CDR3, as DNA: TGTGCCAGCAGCCCCCTGGGCAGGGCGACTAATGAAAAACTGTTTTTT. The chain joins TRBV3-1 (or the pseudogene TRBV3-2) to TRBJ1-4; a weak D match, TRBD1 (5 bases). Deletions cut 4 bases from V and 2 bases from J, with 14 bases between. Germline V gives CDR1 LGHDT, CDR2 YNNKEL (reference sequence). This CDR3 spans 16 amino acids.

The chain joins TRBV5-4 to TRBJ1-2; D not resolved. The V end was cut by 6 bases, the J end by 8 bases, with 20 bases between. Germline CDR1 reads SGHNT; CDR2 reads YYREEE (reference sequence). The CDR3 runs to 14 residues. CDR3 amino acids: CASTGGTRLGGYTF. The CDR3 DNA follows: TGTGCCAGCACCGGAGGCACCCGGCTGGGAGGCTACACCTTC. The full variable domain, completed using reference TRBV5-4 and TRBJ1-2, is ETGVTQSPTHLIKTRGQQVTLRCSSQSGHNTVSWYQQALGQGPQFIFQYYREEENGRGNFPPRFSGLQFPNYSSELNVNALELDDSALYLCASTGGTRLGGYTFGSGTRLTVV.

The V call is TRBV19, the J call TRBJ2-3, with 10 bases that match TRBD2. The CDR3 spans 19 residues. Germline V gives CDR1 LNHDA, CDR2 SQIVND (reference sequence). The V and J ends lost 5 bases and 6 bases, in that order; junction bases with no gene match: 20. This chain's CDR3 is CASSLPPPTSGLETDTQYF. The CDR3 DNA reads TGTGCCAGTAGTCTCCCCCCCCCGACTAGCGGGCTCGAAACGGATACGCAGTATTTT.

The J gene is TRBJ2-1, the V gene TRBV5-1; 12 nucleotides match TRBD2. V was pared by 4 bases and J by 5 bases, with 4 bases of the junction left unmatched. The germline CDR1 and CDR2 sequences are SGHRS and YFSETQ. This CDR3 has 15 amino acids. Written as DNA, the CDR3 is TGCGCCAGCAGCCCGGGACTAGCGGGCCACAATGAGCAGTTCTTC. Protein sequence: CASSPGLAGHNEQFF. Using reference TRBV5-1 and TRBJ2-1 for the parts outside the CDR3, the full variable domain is KAGVTQTPRYLIKTRGQQVTLSCSPISGHRSVSWYQQTPGQGLQFLFEYFSETQRNKGNFPGRFSGRQFSNSRSEMNVSTLELGDSALYLCASSPGLAGHNEQFFGPGTRLTVL.

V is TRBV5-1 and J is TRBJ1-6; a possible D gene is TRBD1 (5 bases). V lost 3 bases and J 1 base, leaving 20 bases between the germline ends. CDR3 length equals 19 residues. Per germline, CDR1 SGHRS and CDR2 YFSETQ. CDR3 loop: CASSWWSREGTSYNSPLHF. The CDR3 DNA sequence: TGCGCCAGCAGCTGGTGGTCCAGGGAGGGGACGTCCTATAATTCACCCCTCCACTTT. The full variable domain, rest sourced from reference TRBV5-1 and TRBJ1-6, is KAGVTQTPRYLIKTRGQQVTLSCSPISGHRSVSWYQQTPGQGLQFLFEYFSETQRNKGNFPGRFSGRQFSNSRSEMNVSTLELGDSALYLCASSWWSREGTSYNSPLHFGNGTRLTVT.

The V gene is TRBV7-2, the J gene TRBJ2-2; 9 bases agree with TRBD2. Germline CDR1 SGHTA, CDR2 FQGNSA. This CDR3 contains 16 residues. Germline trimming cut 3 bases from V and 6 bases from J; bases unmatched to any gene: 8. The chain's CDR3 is CASSFRSGGRAGELFF. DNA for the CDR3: TGTGCCAGCAGCTTCAGAAGCGGGGGGCGGGCCGGGGAGCTGTTTTTT.

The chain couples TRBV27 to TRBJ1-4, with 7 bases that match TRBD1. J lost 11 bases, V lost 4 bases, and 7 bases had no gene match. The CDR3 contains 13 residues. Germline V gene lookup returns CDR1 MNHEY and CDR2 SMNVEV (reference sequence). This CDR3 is CASSYRDRLKLFF. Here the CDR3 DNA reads TGTGCCAGCAGTTACCGGGACAGACTTAAACTGTTTTTT.

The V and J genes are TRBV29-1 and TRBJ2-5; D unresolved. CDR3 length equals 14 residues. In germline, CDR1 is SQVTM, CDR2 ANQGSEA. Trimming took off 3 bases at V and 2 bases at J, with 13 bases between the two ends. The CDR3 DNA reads TGCAGCGTTGACCCAGGTCCCCTTCAAGAGACCCAGTACTTC. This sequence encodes CSVDPGPLQETQYF.

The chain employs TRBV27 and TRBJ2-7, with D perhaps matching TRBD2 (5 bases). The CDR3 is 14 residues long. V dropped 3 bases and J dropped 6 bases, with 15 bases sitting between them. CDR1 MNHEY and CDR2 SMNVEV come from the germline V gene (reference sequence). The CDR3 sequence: CASSLGDWAVEQYF. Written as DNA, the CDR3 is TGTGCCAGCAGTTTGGGAGACTGGGCCGTCGAGCAGTACTTC.

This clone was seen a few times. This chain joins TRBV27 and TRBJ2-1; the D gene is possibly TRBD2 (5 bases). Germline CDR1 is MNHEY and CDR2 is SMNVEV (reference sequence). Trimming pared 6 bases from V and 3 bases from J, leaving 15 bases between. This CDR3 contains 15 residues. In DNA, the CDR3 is TGTGCCAGCAGGACTACTAAGCTCCTCTACAATGAGCAGTTCTTC. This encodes CASRTTKLLYNEQFF.

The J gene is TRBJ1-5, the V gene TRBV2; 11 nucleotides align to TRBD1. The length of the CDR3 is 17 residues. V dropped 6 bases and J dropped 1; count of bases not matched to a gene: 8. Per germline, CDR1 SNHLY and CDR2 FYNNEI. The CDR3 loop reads CASRAGQGAPSNQPQHF. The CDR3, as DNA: TGTGCCAGCAGGGCCGGACAGGGGGCTCCGAGCAATCAGCCCCAGCATTTT.

The CDR3 is CASSQEIGGNQPQHF. The CDR3 DNA reads as TGTGCCAGCAGCCAGGAAATAGGGGGAAATCAGCCCCAGCATTTT. This chain uses TRBV16 with TRBJ1-5; TRBD1 might be the D (6 bases). Germline V gene data show CDR1 as KGHSY and CDR2 as FQNENV. V lost 3 bases and J 4 bases, leaving 13 bases between the germline ends. The CDR3 loop spans 15 amino acids.

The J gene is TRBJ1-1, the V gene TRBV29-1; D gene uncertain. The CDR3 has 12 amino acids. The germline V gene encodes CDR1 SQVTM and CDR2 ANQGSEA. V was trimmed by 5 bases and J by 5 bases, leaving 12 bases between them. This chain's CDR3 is CSVREGNTEAFF. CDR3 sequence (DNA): TGCAGCGTTCGGGAAGGGAATACTGAAGCTTTCTTT.

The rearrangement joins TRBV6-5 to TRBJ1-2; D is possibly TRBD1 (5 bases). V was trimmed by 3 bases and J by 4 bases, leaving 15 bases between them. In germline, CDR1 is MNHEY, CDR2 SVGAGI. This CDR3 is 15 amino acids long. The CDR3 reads CASSYSAGRFYGYTF. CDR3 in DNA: TGTGCCAGCAGTTATTCGGCGGGACGGTTCTATGGCTACACCTTC.

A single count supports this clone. This CDR3 reads CASSLSGSSYEQYF. The CDR3 DNA sequence: TGTGCCAGCAGTTTATCGGGGAGCTCCTACGAGCAGTACTTC. This chain links TRBV3-1 (or the pseudogene TRBV3-2) with TRBJ2-7; D possibly corresponds to TRBD2 (5 bases). The CDR3 length is 14 residues. Between the trimmed V and J ends, which lost 6 bases and 0 bases, there was a span of 12 bases. Germline V gene data show CDR1 as LGHDT and CDR2 as YNNKEL (reference sequence).

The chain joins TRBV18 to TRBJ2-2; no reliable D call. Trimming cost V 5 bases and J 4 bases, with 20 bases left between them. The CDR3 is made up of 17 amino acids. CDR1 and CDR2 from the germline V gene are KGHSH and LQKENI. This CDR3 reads CASSLIDPRRGTGELFF. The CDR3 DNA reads TGTGCCAGCTCATTAATCGACCCACGACGAGGCACCGGGGAGCTGTTTTTT.

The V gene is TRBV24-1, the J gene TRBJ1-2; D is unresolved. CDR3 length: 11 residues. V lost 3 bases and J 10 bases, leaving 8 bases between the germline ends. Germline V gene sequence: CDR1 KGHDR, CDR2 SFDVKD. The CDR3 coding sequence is TGTGCCACCAGTGATAGGACTCTCTACACCTTC. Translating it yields CATSDRTLYTF.

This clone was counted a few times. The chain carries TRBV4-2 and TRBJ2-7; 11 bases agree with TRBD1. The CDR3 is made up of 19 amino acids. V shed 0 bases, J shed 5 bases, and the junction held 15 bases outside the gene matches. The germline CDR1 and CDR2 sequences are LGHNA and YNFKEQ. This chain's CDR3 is CASSQDWGTGGALGDEQYF. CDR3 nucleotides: TGTGCCAGCAGCCAAGATTGGGGGACAGGGGGAGCGCTTGGCGACGAGCAGTACTTC.